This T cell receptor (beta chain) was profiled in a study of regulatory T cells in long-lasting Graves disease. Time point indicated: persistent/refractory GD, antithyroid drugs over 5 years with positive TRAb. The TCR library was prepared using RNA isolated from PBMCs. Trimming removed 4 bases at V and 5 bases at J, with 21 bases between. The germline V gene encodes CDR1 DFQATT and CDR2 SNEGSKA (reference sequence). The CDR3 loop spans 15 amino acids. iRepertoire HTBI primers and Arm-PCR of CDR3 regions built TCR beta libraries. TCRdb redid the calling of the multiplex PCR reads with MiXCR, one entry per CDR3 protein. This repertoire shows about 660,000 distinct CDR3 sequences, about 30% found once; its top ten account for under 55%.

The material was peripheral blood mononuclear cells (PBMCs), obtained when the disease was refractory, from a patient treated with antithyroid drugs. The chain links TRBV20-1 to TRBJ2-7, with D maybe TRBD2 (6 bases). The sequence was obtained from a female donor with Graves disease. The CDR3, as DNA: TGCAGTGCTACAAAAAACCGGAGGGAGGACAACGAGCAGTACTTC. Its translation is CSATKNRREDNEQYF.